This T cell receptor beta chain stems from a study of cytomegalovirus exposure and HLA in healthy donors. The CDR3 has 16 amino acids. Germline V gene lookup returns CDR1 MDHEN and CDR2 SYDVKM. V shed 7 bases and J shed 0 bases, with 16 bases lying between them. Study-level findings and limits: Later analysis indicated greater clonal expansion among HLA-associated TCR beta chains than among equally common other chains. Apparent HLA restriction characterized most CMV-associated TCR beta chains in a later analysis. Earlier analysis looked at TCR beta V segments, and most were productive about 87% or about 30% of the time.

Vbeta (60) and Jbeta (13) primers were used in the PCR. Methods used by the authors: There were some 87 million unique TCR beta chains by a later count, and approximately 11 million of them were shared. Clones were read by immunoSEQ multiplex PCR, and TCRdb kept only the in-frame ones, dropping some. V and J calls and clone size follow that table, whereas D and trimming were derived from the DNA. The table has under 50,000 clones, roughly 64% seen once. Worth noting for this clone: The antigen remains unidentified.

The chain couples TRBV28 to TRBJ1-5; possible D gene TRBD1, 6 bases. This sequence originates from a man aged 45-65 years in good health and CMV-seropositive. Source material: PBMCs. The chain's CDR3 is CASISGQGLSNQPQHF. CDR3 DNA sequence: TGTGCCAGCATCTCGGGGCAGGGGCTTAGCAATCAGCCCCAGCATTTT.